A selection of T cell receptor beta chains follows, all from one sample in a study of Ad26.COV2.S vaccination and SARS-CoV-2 variants. Repertoires were generated with immunoSEQ multiplex PCR, while TCRdb's copy carries only in-frame clones and drops some. The sample includes almost 400,000 clones, around 91% of them seen just once. Source: peripheral blood, taken in a trial of Ad26.COV2.S vaccine versus placebo. The receptors here all came from a person aged 18-60 years who received the Ad26.COV2.S COVID-19 vaccine or a placebo. The CDR3 runs from the conserved cysteine through the conserved F or W. Each record gives: V gene, D gene, clone size, J gene, CDR3 DNA, CDR3 protein. A D gene is named only where the DNA matches it firmly. Part of the rows lack a size; the others show once, few, many or a class for expanded clones.

TRBV4-2	-	-	TRBJ2-1	TGTGCCAGCAGCCAAGGTGGTAGCGACTCCTACAATGAGCAGTTCTTC	CASSQGGSDSYNEQFF
TRBV19	-	-	TRBJ2-2	TGTGCCAGTACCCTAAGGAGAGCGAACACCGGGGAGCTGTTTTTT	CASTLRRANTGELFF
TRBV6-5	-	few	TRBJ1-2	TGTGCCAGCAGTTACAGTAAGGGGACGTATGGCTACACCTTC	CASSYSKGTYGYTF
TRBV29-1	-	-	TRBJ2-3	TGCAGCGTTGAAGACCCACTGGGGACTAGCACAGATACGCAGTATTTT	CSVEDPLGTSTDTQYF
TRBV5-1	TRBD2	-	TRBJ2-3	TGCGCCAGCAAGCCGGGAGGGTTCACAGATACGCAGTATTTT	CASKPGGFTDTQYF
TRBV5-4	-	-	TRBJ2-3	TGTGCCAGCAGCTCCTTCCAATGGGATACGCAGTATTTT	CASSSFQWDTQYF
TRBV28	-	-	TRBJ1-6	TGTGCCAGCAGGCTACAGGGCCGGTCCTATAATTCACCCCTCCACTTT	CASRLQGRSYNSPLHF
TRBV9	-	-	TRBJ1-2	TGTGCCAGCAGCGTCCGGGACGGGACGGCAAACTATGGCTACACCTTC	CASSVRDGTANYGYTF
TRBV6-5	-	once	TRBJ2-3	TGTGCCAGCAGTTACCGAACCGCAGGAGATACGCAGTATTTT	CASSYRTAGDTQYF
TRBV30	TRBD1	-	TRBJ2-6	TGTGCCTGGAACCAGGGGGCTCTATCTGGGGCCAACGTCCTGACTTTC	CAWNQGALSGANVLTF
TRBV5-6	-	-	TRBJ2-3	TGTGCCAGCAGCTTGTCGAGGGAGTGGACAGATACGCAGTATTTT	CASSLSREWTDTQYF
TRBV5-4	TRBD1	-	TRBJ1-5	TGTGCCAGCAGCAGCGGGACAGGGGGCAATCAGCCCCAGCATTTT	CASSSGTGGNQPQHF
TRBV7-3	TRBD2	-	TRBJ2-1	TGTGCCAGCAGCTCCGACCTAGCGGGACACAATGAGCAGTTCTTC	CASSSDLAGHNEQFF
TRBV11-2	TRBD1	-	TRBJ2-5	TGTGCCAGCAGACCCGGCAGGGGGCTTCGAGAGACCCAGTACTTC	CASRPGRGLRETQYF
TRBV9	-	-	TRBJ2-3	TGTGCCAGCAGCGTAGGGGGCAGCAGTCGCGATACGCAGTATTTT	CASSVGGSSRDTQYF
TRBV28	TRBD1	-	TRBJ2-2	TGTGCCAGCAGTCCCAGACAGGGTGGTACCGGGGAGCTGTTTTTT	CASSPRQGGTGELFF
TRBV6-2/TRBV6-3	TRBD2	-	TRBJ2-1	TGTGCCAGCAGCTATTATCCGGGACTAGCTTACAATGAGCAGTTCTTC	CASSYYPGLAYNEQFF
TRBV7-3	-	-	TRBJ1-1	TGTGCCAGCAGTTGGACAACGAACACTGAAGCTTTCTTT	CASSWTTNTEAFF
TRBV5-1	TRBD1	-	TRBJ2-2	TGCGCCAGCAGCTGGGGACAGACGAACACCGGGGAGCTGTTTTTT	CASSWGQTNTGELFF
TRBV5-1	-	-	TRBJ1-3	TGCGCCAGCAGCTTGCAGGCCGCTAGCTCTGGAAACACCATATATTTT	CASSLQAASSGNTIYF
TRBV6-5	-	once	TRBJ2-1	TGTGCCAGCAGTTACGGAATCGGACTGTCCTACAATGAGCAGTTCTTC	CASSYGIGLSYNEQFF
TRBV5-4	-	few	TRBJ1-1	TGTGCCAGCAGCTTGGAACCCGACCTTGGTAGGGAAGCTTTCTTT	CASSLEPDLGREAFF
TRBV6-5	-	-	TRBJ1-5	TGTGCCAGCAGGTACAGGTTAAATCAGCCCCAGCATTTT	CASRYRLNQPQHF
TRBV2	-	-	TRBJ2-1	TGTGCCAGTATGGCGAGGGAGTACAATGAGCAGTTCTTC	CASMAREYNEQFF
TRBV2	-	few	TRBJ2-1	TGTGCCAGCAGCGAGGACGGAAGCTCCTACAATGAGCAGTTCTTC	CASSEDGSSYNEQFF
TRBV12-3/TRBV12-4	-	-	TRBJ2-1	TGTGCCAGCAGTATTGGACCCCGGCAGTTCTTC	CASSIGPRQFF
TRBV19	-	-	TRBJ2-2	TGTGCCAGTAGCCGTGACTCTTTCGGTCCCGGGGAGCTGTTTTTT	CASSRDSFGPGELFF
TRBV19	-	-	TRBJ1-5	TGTGCCAGTATCGGGACTGTTAGCAATCAGCCCCAGCATTTT	CASIGTVSNQPQHF
TRBV15	-	-	TRBJ1-1	TGTGCCACCAGCAGAGAAACGGGGGGCTCGGAATCATGGACTGAAGCTTTCTTT	CATSRETGGSESWTEAFF
TRBV3-1/TRBV3-2	-	-	TRBJ2-4	TGTGCCAGTAGCGCGGGGTGGAAAAACATTCAGTACTTC	CASSAGWKNIQYF
TRBV20-1	-	-	TRBJ1-5	TGCAGTGCTAGAGGGGGCCAGCCCCAGCATTTT	CSARGGQPQHF
TRBV19	-	-	TRBJ2-5	TGTGCCAGTAGTGCCAGCCAAGAGACCCAGTACTTC	CASSASQETQYF
TRBV12-3/TRBV12-4	-	-	TRBJ2-7	TGTGCCAGCAGCTTAGGCAGGGGTTACGAGCAGTACTTC	CASSLGRGYEQYF
TRBV24-1	-	-	TRBJ1-5	TGTGCCACCAGTGATTCCCAGAGCAATCAGCCCCAGCATTTT	CATSDSQSNQPQHF
TRBV28	TRBD2	-	TRBJ2-1	TGTGCCAGCAGTTTAGGGCTAGCGGGAGGTAATGAGCAGTTCTTC	CASSLGLAGGNEQFF
TRBV7-2	TRBD2	-	TRBJ2-1	TGTGCCAGCAGCCCTGAGGGTGGGACTAGGTACAATGAGCAGTTCTTC	CASSPEGGTRYNEQFF
TRBV5-1	TRBD2	-	TRBJ2-7	TGCGCCAGCAGCCCCGGGACTAGCGGCTCCCGAGGGGCCTACGAGCAGTACTTC	CASSPGTSGSRGAYEQYF
TRBV7-9	TRBD1	-	TRBJ1-2	TGTGCCAGCAGCCGTCGGGACAGTAACTATGGCTACACCTTC	CASSRRDSNYGYTF
TRBV28	-	-	TRBJ1-2	TGTGCCAGCAGTCTCACCCTCGCGGGTCTCTATGGCTACACCTTC	CASSLTLAGLYGYTF
TRBV6-5	TRBD2	-	TRBJ2-7	TGTGCCAGCAGGGTAGGGGCTAGCGGGCGTTACGAGCAGTACTTC	CASRVGASGRYEQYF
TRBV5-4	TRBD2	-	TRBJ2-7	TGTGCCAGCAGCCATGGACTAGCGGGCGGGACCTACGAGCAGTACTTC	CASSHGLAGGTYEQYF